Shown below are 6 T cell receptor beta chains from a single sample sequenced in a study of identical twins. From the 5' RACE reads, TCRdb called clonotypes with MiXCR, one entry per CDR3 protein. Here the sample spans about 200,000 distinct CDR3 sequences, around 8.1% being singletons. Another study also made use of these data, one on yellow fever vaccine responses in identical twins.

The sequenced sample was memory (CD45RO+) T cells sorted from blood. These receptors all come from a woman aged 18-35 years in good health.

This clonotype has more than one count but fewer than ten. The chain joins TRBV3-1 to TRBJ2-5, with 7 bases that match TRBD2. The V and J ends lost 4 bases and 3 bases, in that order; junction bases with no gene match: 8. The V gene's germline CDR1 is LGHDT and CDR2 YNNKEL (reference sequence). There are 15 residues in the CDR3. The CDR3 here is CASSPFQGGKETQYF. As DNA, the CDR3 is TGTGCCAGCAGCCCCTTCCAGGGAGGGAAAGAGACCCAGTACTTC.

This clonotype was observed a handful of times. The chain combines TRBV5-1 with TRBJ2-7; no definite D call. The CDR3 is made up of 14 amino acids. Looked up from germline, CDR1 is SGHRS and CDR2 is YFSETQ. Trimming left V 0 bases short and J 6 bases short, with 13 bases between. CDR3 in amino acids: CASSLAGDRSEQYF. The DNA for the CDR3 is TGCGCCAGCAGCTTGGCTGGGGATCGTTCCGAGCAGTACTTC.

This clonotype was picked up many times. The chain combines TRBV29-1 with TRBJ1-2; 7 nucleotides line up with TRBD1. The V gene's germline CDR1 is SQVTM and CDR2 ANQGSEA. V lost 3 bases to trimming and J lost 2 bases; unmatched junction nucleotides: 12. The CDR3 spans 16 residues. DNA of the CDR3: TGCAGCGTTGAGCTTGAAAAGCAGGGGGAAAACTATGGCTACACCTTC. Residues: CSVELEKQGENYGYTF.

V is TRBV18 and J is TRBJ2-1; D unresolved. The ends were cut back, 2 bases at V and 3 bases at J, with 14 bases in the middle. Germline CDR1 and CDR2: KGHSH and LQKENI. This CDR3 has 16 amino acids. The CDR3 region has the DNA TGTGCCAGCTCACCAATTTTTGTGGCCGGCTACAATGAGCAGTTCTTC. Amino acid sequence: CASSPIFVAGYNEQFF. Supplemented by reference TRBV18 and TRBJ2-1, the full variable domain reads NAGVMQNPRHLVRRRGQEARLRCSPMKGHSHVYWYRQLPEEGLKFMVYLQKENIIDESGMPKERFSAEFPKEGPSILRIQQVVRGDSAAYFCASSPIFVAGYNEQFFGPGTRLTVL.

This clonotype turned up a few times. The chain has TRBV7-9 and TRBJ2-5, with 9 bases aligning to TRBD1. This CDR3 contains 16 residues. The ends lost 5 bases at V and 4 bases at J; junction bases unmatched: 11. CDR1 is SEHNR, CDR2 FQNEAQ, per germline (reference sequence). The CDR3 sequence is CASSVYWTGAGETQYF. CDR3 nucleotides: TGTGCCAGCAGCGTGTACTGGACAGGGGCGGGAGAGACCCAGTACTTC.

The J gene is TRBJ1-2, the V gene TRBV20-1; maybe TRBD1 (5 bases). V was shortened by 5 bases and J by 7 bases, with 11 bases between the two germline ends. The CDR3 has 11 residues. Germline loops: CDR1 DFQATT, CDR2 SNEGSKA (reference sequence). CDR3 DNA: TGCAGTGCTCGGGACCATCCTGGCTACACCTTC. This encodes CSARDHPGYTF.